The present T cell receptor (beta chain) was sequenced within a study of cytomegalovirus exposure and HLA in healthy donors. The study's findings and limits: A highly shared variant cluster was judged a likely technical artifact.

In the PCR, 60 Vbeta and 13 Jbeta primers were used. Method: immunoSEQ multiplex PCR; TCRdb's copy keeps in-frame clones and lacks some. Among more than 80,000 clones, over 75% were seen once, and the ten largest hold approximately 4%. Turning to this clone: What it binds is not known. At one end the junction does not follow the germline gene, possibly because of a read error.

This sequence was found in a female donor in good health and CMV-seropositive. The sequenced material came from PBMCs.

CDR3 region: CSWSVSSGRKVEQFF. CDR3 DNA: TGTTCCTGGAGTGTTTCTAGCGGGAGGAAGGTTGAGCAGTTCTTC. The chain has TRBV30 and TRBJ2-1, with TRBD2 matching over 11 bases. This CDR3 comprises 15 residues. Looked up from germline, CDR1 is GTSNPN and CDR2 is SVGIG (reference sequence).